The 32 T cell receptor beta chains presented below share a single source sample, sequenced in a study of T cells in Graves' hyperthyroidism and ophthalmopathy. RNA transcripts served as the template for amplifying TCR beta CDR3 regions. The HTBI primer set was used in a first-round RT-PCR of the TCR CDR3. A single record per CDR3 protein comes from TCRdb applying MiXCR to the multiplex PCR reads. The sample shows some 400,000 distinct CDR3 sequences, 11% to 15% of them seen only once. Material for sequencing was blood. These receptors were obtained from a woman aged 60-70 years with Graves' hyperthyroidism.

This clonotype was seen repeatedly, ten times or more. CDR3 coding DNA: TGTGCCAGCCGCTCTAGCGGGAGAGGGGCAGATACGCAGTATTTT. Amino acid sequence: CASRSSGRGADTQYF. V and J are TRBV12-3 or TRBV12-4 and TRBJ2-3; 10 nucleotides agree with TRBD2. V lost 8 bases to trimming and J lost 4 bases; unmatched junction nucleotides: 9. The CDR3 spans 15 residues.

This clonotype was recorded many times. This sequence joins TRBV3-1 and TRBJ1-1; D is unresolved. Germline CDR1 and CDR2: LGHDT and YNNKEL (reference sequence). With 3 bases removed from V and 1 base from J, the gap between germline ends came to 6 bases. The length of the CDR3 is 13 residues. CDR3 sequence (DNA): TGTGCCAGCAGCCATTATAAGAACACTGAAGCTTTCTTT. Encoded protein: CASSHYKNTEAFF.

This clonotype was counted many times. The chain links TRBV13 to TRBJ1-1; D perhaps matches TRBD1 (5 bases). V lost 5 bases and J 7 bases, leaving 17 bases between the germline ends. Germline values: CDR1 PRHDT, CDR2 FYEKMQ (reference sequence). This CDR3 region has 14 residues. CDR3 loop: CASSTRGLGSEAFF. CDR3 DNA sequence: TGTGCCAGCAGCACACGGGGCCTCGGGAGTGAAGCTTTCTTT.

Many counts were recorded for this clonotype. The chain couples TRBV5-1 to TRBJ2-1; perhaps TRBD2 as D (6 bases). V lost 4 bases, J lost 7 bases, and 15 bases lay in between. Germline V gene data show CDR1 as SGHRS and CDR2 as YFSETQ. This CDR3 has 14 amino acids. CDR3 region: CASSPGRRENEQFF. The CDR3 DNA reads TGCGCCAGCAGCCCCGGGCGGCGGGAAAATGAGCAGTTCTTC.

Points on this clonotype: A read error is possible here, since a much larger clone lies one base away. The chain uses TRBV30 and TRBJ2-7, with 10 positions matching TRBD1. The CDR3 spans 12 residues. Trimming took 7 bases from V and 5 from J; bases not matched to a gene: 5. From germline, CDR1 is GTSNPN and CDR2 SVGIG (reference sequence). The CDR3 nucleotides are TGTGCCTTCGGGACAGGGGCTCACGAGCAGTACTTC. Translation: CAFGTGAHEQYF.

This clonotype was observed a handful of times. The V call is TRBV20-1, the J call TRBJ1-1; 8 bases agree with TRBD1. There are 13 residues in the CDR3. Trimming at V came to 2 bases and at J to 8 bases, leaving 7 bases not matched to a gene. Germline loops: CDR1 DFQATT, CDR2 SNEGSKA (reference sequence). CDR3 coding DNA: TGCAGTGCTAGAAGTGGGACAGGTACCGAAGCTTTCTTT. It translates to CSARSGTGTEAFF.

For the CDR3, the DNA is TGTGCCAGCAGCCAAGCCACCGGGACTCCGGTAGGAGGCTACACCTTC. This gives the protein CASSQATGTPVGGYTF. V gene TRBV4-2 combines with J gene TRBJ1-2; TRBD1 might be the D (5 bases). Germline lookup yields CDR1 LGHNA and CDR2 YNFKEQ. This CDR3 spans 16 amino acids. Deletions cut 1 base from V and 8 bases from J, with 20 bases between.

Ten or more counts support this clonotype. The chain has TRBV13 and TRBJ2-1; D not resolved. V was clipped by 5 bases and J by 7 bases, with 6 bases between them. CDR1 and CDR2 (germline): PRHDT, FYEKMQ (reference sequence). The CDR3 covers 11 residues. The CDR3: CASSRWNEQFF. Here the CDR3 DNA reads TGTGCCAGCAGCCGTTGGAATGAGCAGTTCTTC.

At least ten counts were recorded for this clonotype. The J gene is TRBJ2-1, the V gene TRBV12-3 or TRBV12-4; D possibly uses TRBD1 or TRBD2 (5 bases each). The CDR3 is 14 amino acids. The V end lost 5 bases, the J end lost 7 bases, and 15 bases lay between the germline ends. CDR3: CASSEGPFRNEQFF. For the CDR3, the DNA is TGTGCCAGCAGTGAGGGGCCTTTTCGAAATGAGCAGTTCTTC.

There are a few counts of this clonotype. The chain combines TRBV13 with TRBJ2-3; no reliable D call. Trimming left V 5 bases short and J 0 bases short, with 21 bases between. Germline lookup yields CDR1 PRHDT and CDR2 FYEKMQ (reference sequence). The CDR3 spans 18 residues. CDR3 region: CASSMPLDGPTSTDTQYF. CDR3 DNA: TGTGCCAGCAGCATGCCACTCGACGGACCGACTAGCACAGATACGCAGTATTTT.

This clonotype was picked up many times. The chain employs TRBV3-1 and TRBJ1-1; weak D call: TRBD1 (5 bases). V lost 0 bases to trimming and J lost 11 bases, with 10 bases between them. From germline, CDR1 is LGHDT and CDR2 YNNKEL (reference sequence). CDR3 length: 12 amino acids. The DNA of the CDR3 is TGTGCCAGCAGCCAAGAAAGGGGCCGGGCTTTCTTT. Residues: CASSQERGRAFF.

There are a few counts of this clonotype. The DNA of the CDR3 is TGTGCCAGTAGTATAGGGAAAAGGGGAGAGCAGTACTTC. It specifies CASSIGKRGEQYF. V gene TRBV19 combines with J gene TRBJ2-7; a weak D match, TRBD1 (5 bases). Looked up from germline, CDR1 is LNHDA and CDR2 is SQIVND (reference sequence). There are 13 residues in the CDR3. Trimming cost V 1 base and J 7 bases, with 11 bases left between them.

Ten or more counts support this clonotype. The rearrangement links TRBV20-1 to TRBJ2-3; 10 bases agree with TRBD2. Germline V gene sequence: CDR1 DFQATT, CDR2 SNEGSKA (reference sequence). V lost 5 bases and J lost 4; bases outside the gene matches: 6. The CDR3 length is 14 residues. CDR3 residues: CSASSGRVSDTQYF. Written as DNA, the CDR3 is TGCAGTGCTTCCAGCGGGAGGGTCTCAGATACGCAGTATTTT.

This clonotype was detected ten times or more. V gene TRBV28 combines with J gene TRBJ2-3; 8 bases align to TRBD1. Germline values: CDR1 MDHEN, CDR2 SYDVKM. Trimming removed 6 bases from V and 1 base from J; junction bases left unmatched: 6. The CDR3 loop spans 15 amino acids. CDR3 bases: TGTGCCAGCAGCCCAGGGGGCCAGCGCACAGATACGCAGTATTTT. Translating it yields CASSPGGQRTDTQYF.

CDR3 protein: CASSQGTETQYF. CDR3 nucleotide sequence: TGCGCCAGCAGCCAGGGGACGGAGACCCAGTACTTC. V gene TRBV10-2 combines with J gene TRBJ2-5, with D perhaps matching TRBD1 (6 bases). The CDR3 length is 12 residues. Trimming removed 6 bases at V and 5 bases at J, with 10 bases between. Germline CDR1 is WSHSY and CDR2 is SAAADI.

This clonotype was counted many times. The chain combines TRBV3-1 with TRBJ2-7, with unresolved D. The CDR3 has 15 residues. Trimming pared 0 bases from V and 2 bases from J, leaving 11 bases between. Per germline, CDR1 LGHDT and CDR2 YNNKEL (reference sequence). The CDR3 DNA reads TGTGCCAGCAGCCAAGAGATCGGGCTTCCCTACGAGCAGTACTTC. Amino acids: CASSQEIGLPYEQYF.

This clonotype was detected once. The CDR3 nucleotides are TGTGCCACCCCGACGGGCGGGAGCGTGGAGACCCAGTACTTC. It translates to CATPTGGSVETQYF. The chain links TRBV2 to TRBJ2-5; 7 bases agree with TRBD2. This CDR3 comprises 14 residues. Germline lookup yields CDR1 SNHLY and CDR2 FYNNEI. Unmatched junction bases numbered 13, after V lost 10 bases and J lost 5 bases.

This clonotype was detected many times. The CDR3 here is CASSSRTGAAQNTEAFF. Written as DNA, the CDR3 is TGTGCCAGCAGCTCCAGGACAGGGGCGGCTCAGAACACTGAAGCTTTCTTT. The V and J genes are TRBV7-8 and TRBJ1-1; TRBD1 agrees at 9 bases. Germline V lookup: CDR1 SGHVS, CDR2 FQNEAQ. This CDR3 is built from 17 residues. V was clipped by 4 bases and J by 1 base; unmatched bases: 10.

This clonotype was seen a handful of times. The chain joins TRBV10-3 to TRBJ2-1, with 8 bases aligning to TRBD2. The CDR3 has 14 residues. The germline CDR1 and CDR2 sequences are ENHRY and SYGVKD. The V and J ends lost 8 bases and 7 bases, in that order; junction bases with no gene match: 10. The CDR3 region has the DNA TGTGCCATCCTTAGAAGCGGGAGTCAGAATGAGCAGTTCTTC. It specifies CAILRSGSQNEQFF.

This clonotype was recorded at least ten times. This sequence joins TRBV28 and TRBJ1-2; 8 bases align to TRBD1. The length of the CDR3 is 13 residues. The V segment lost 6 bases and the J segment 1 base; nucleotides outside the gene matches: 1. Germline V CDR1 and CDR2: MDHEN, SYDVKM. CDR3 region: CASRTGVNYGYTF. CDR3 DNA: TGTGCCAGCAGGACAGGGGTTAACTATGGCTACACCTTC.

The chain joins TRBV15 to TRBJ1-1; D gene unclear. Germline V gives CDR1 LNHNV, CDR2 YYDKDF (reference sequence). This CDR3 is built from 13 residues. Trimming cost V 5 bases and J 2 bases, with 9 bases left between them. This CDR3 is CATSRRENTEAFF. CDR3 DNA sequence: TGTGCCACCAGCCGACGGGAAAACACTGAAGCTTTCTTT. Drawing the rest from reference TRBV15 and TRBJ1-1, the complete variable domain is DAMVIQNPRYQVTQFGKPVTLSCSQTLNHNVMYWYQQKSSQAPKLLFHYYDKDFNNEADTPDNFQSRRPNTSFCFLDIRSPGLGDTAMYLCATSRRENTEAFFGQGTRLTVV.

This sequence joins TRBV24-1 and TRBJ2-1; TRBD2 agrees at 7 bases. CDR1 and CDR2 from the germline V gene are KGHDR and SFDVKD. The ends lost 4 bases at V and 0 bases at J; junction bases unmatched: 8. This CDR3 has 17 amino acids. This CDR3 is CATSETSAFSSYNEQFF. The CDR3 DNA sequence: TGTGCCACCAGTGAAACTAGCGCGTTCTCCTCCTACAATGAGCAGTTCTTC.

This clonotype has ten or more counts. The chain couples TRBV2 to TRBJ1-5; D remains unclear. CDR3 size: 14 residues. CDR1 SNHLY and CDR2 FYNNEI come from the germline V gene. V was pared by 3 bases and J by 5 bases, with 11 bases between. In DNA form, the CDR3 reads TGTGCCAGCAGTGATAAGGCGACTGATCAGCCCCAGCATTTT. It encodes CASSDKATDQPQHF.

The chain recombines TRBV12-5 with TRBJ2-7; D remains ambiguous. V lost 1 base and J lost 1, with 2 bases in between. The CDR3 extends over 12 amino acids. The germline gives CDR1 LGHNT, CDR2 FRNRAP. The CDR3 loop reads CASGLESYEQYF. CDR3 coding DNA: TGTGCTAGTGGTTTGGAGTCCTACGAGCAGTACTTC. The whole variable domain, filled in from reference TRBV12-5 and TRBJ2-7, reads DARVTQTPRHKVTEMGQEVTMRCQPILGHNTVFWYRQTMMQGLELLAYFRNRAPLDDSGMPKDRFSAEMPDATLATLKIQPSEPRDSAVYFCASGLESYEQYFGPGTRLTVT.

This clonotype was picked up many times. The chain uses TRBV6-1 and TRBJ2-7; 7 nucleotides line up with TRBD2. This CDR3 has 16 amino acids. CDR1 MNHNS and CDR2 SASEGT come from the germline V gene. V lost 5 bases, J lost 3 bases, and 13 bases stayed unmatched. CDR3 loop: CASSYSSLGRDYEQYF. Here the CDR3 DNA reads TGTGCCAGCAGTTACAGTTCCCTGGGGAGGGACTACGAGCAGTACTTC.

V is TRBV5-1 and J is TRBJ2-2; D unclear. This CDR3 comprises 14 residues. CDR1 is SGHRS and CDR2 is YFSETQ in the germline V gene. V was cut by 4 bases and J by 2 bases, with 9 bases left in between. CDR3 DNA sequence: TGCGCCAGCAGCCCGATGTTTAACACCGGGGAGCTGTTTTTT. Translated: CASSPMFNTGELFF.

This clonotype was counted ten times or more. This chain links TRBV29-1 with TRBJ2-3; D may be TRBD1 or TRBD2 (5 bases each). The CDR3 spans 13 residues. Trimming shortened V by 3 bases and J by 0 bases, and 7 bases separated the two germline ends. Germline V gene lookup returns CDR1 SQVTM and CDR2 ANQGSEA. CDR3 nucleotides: TGCAGCGTTGAGAGGGACAGCACAGATACGCAGTATTTT. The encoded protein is CSVERDSTDTQYF.

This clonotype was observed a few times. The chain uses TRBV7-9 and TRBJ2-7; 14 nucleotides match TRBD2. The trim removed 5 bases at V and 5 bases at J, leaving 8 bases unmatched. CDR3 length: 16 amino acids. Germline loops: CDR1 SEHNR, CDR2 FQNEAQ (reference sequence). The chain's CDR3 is CASSHGTSGRVDEQYF. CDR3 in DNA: TGTGCCAGCAGCCACGGGACTAGCGGGAGAGTCGACGAGCAGTACTTC.

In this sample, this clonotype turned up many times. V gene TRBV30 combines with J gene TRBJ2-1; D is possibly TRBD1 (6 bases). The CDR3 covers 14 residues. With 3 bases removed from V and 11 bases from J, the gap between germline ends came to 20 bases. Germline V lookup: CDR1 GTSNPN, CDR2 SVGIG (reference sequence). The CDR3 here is CAWRDTGHLGKQFF. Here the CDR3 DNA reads TGTGCCTGGAGAGATACGGGACACCTAGGGAAGCAGTTCTTC. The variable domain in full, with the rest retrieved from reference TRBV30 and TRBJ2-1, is SQTIHQWPATLVQPVGSPLSLECTVEGTSNPNLYWYRQAAGRGLQLLFYSVGIGQISSEVPQNLSASRPQDRQFILSSKKLLLSDSGFYLCAWRDTGHLGKQFFGPGTRLTVL.

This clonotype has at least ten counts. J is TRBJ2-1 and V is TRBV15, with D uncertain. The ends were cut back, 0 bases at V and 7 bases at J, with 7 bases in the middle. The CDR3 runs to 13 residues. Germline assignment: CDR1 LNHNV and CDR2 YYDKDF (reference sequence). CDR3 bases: TGTGCCACCAGCAGAGATTCAGCGAATGAGCAGTTCTTC. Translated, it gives CATSRDSANEQFF.

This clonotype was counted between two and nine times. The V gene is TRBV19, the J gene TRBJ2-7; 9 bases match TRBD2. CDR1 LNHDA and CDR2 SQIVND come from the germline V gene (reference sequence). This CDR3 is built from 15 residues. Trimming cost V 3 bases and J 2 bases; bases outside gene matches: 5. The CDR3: CASSIGGRATYEQYF. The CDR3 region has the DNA TGTGCCAGTAGTATCGGCGGGAGGGCAACCTACGAGCAGTACTTC.

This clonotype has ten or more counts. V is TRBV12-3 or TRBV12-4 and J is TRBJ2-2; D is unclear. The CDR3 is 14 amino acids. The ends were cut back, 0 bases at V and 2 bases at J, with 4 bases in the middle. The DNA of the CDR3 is TGTGCCAGCAGTTTAGCCCTTAACACCGGGGAGCTGTTTTTT. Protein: CASSLALNTGELFF.